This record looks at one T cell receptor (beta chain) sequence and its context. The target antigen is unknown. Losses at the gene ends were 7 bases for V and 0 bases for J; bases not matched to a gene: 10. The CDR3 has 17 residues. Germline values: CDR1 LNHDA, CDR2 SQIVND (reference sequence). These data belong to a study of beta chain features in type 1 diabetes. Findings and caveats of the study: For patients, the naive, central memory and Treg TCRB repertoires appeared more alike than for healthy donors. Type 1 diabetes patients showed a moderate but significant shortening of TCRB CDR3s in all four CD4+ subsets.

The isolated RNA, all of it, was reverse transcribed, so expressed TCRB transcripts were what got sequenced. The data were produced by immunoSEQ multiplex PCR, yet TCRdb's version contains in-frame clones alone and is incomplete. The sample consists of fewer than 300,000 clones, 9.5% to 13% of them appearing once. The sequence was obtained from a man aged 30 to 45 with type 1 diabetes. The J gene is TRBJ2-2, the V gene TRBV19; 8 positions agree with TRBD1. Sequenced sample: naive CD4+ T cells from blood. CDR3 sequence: CASMRPGGYSNTGELFF. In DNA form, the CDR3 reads TGTGCCAGTATGAGGCCAGGGGGCTACTCGAACACCGGGGAGCTGTTTTTT. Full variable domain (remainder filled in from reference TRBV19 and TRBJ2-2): DGGITQSPKYLFRKEGQNVTLSCEQNLNHDAMYWYRQDPGQGLRLIYYSQIVNDFQKGDIAEGYSVSREKKESFPLTVTSAQKNPTAFYLCASMRPGGYSNTGELFFGEGSRLTVL.